Listed below are T cell receptor beta chains from one sample, sequenced in a study of shared clonotypes between healthy human individuals. The protocol was immunoSEQ multiplex PCR, while the TCRdb copy is restricted to in-frame clones and leaves out a portion. The sample lists about 480,000 clones, 79% occurring once. Material: PBMCs. The receptors shown here come from a woman in her thirties or forties in good health. Some clones in this sample may be carry-over from other donors' samples. Both conserved end residues are trimmed from each CDR3.

cdr3_length,v_call,j_call,cdr3_aa
15,TRBV5-1,TRBJ2-3,ASSPFPGLAGTDTQY
15,TRBV11-2,TRBJ1-5,ASSSGTTGVRNQPQH
14,TRBV28,TRBJ2-7,ASSFSLAGLSYEQY
12,TRBV7-8,TRBJ2-2,ASSLDRVAGELF
12,TRBV5-1,TRBJ1-5,ASSEGNGNQPQH
13,TRBV11-2,TRBJ2-1,ASRGVTGVRNEQF
12,TRBV6-6,TRBJ2-7,ASRPGSILGEQY
14,TRBV9,TRBJ2-1,ASSVDWRGSYNEQF
12,TRBV28,TRBJ2-7,ASSPGIRTYEQY
15,TRBV28,TRBJ2-1,ASSLGASGTWYNEQF
15,TRBV5-8,TRBJ2-3,ASSLAGGPLETDTQY